The rows below give T cell receptor beta chains drawn from one sample of a study of blood T cell repertoires in COVID-19. Sequencing used immunoSEQ multiplex PCR; TCRdb keeps in-frame clones, though not all of them. The sample comprises about 480,000 clones, about 88% of which are singletons, and roughly 8% rests with the top ten. The sample was peripheral blood. Every receptor here comes from a woman in her fifties or sixties with COVID-19, enrolled during active disease. Each CDR3 is given without its conserved first and last residue.

V gene	J gene	CDR3 protein
TRBV18	TRBJ2-3	ASSPRGGADTQY
TRBV19	TRBJ2-1	ASSKSSGGSSYNEQF
TRBV6-1	TRBJ1-1	ASSEAVGAAEAF
TRBV5-5	TRBJ1-1	ASSSYGRNTEAF
TRBV11-2	TRBJ2-1	ASSLVRWADEQF
TRBV6-5	TRBJ2-2	ASSYGAQTGELF
TRBV20-1	TRBJ1-1	SATGNTEAF
TRBV19	TRBJ1-2	ASSIDADLYGYT
TRBV6-1	TRBJ2-2	ASSESRLSTGELF
TRBV5-4	TRBJ2-7	ASSDSGDRVEQY
TRBV7-9	TRBJ1-1	ASIGGIYTEAF
TRBV10-3	TRBJ2-2	AISESTGGGGELF
TRBV11-2	TRBJ1-1	ASTLTGVNTEAF
TRBV13	TRBJ2-4	ASTDQGLAGKNIQY
TRBV19	TRBJ2-7	ASSIFGSSGGQY